A single sample is the source of the 4 T cell receptor beta chains below, sequenced in a study of T-cell reconstitution after alpha-beta-depleted transplantation in children. Construction of the TCRbeta library involved unique molecular identifiers. Via MiXCR, TCRdb re-called the PCR reads, giving one row per CDR3 protein. The sample lists almost 400,000 distinct CDR3 sequences, over 20% occurring once. The source was PBMCs from the stem cell graft donor, collected from the stem cell graft. All receptors derive from a human donor who donated a stem cell graft to a child with acute myeloid leukemia.

The sample holds a few counts of this clonotype. The chain combines TRBV19 with TRBJ2-2; the D is unclear. Trimming pared 3 bases from V and 1 base from J, leaving 6 bases between. This CDR3 has 14 amino acids. CDR1 and CDR2 from the germline V gene are LNHDA and SQIVND (reference sequence). In DNA, the CDR3 is TGTGCCAGTAGTATTCGAGGGAACACCGGGGAGCTGTTTTTT. Amino acid sequence: CASSIRGNTGELFF.

In its sample, this clonotype was seen a few times. CDR3 sequence reads: CASSLGSRGYTF. In nucleotides, the CDR3 is TGTGCCAGCAGCTTAGGCTCCAGGGGCTACACCTTC. The V gene is TRBV13, the J gene TRBJ1-2; D unresolved. The CDR3 loop spans 12 amino acids. Deletions cut 0 bases from V and 8 bases from J, with 7 bases between. CDR1 PRHDT and CDR2 FYEKMQ come from the germline V gene (reference sequence).

This clonotype has only a few counts. V and J are TRBV12-3 or TRBV12-4 and TRBJ2-3; D is perhaps TRBD2 (6 bases). This CDR3 is 14 amino acids long. V was cut by 6 bases and J by 4 bases, with 14 bases left in between. The CDR3 nucleotides are TGTGCCAGCAGCTTCCCGGGGGACGCAGATACGCAGTATTTT. It is translated as CASSFPGDADTQYF.

This clonotype has a count of ten or more. This chain uses TRBV27 with TRBJ2-7; D is possibly TRBD2 (6 bases). Trimming stripped 3 bases from V and 3 bases from J, with 18 bases between. CDR3 length equals 16 residues. Germline CDR1 reads MNHEY; CDR2 reads SMNVEV (reference sequence). In DNA form, the CDR3 reads TGTGCCAGCAGTTTCCGGAACACGGGACTCAACTACGAGCAGTACTTC. Translating gives CASSFRNTGLNYEQYF.